This T cell receptor (beta chain) was captured in a study of T-cell reconstitution after alpha-beta-depleted transplantation in children. As concerns this clonotype: Its matching antigen is unknown. One end of the junction is discordant with germline, which a read error may explain.

CDR3 size: 15 residues. From germline, CDR1 is SGHAT and CDR2 FQNNGV. The authors prepared the TCRbeta library with unique molecular identifiers. One entry per CDR3 protein results from TCRdb running MiXCR on the PCR reads. The profile shows more than 120,000 distinct CDR3 sequences, 7.5% to 9% of them singletons. Study-level results: Several hundred expanded graft clones reportedly were the source of alpha-beta T cells about two months after transplant. T-cell numbers and diversity one year post-transplant derived largely from freshly generated T cells. At day 60, the high TCRbeta diversity found in some patients originated from recipient T cells and thymic progenitors that had survived.

The input for sequencing was PBMCs, mostly from graft donor cells, taken 180 days after TCRalphabeta/CD19-depleted stem cell transplant. The clonotype was recovered from a female patient aged 2-15 years who had a stem cell transplant for congenital amegakaryocytic thrombocytopenia, so the T cells may come from the graft donor. This chain uses TRBV11-2 with TRBJ2-4; a possible D gene is TRBD2 (5 bases). The CDR3 protein is CASSLVLGGKNSQYF. Here the CDR3 DNA reads TGTGCCAGCAGCTTAGTCCTAGGAGGCAAAAACAGTCAGTACTTC.